This T cell receptor (beta chain) was captured by sequencing in a study of T cell repertoires in cytomegalovirus infection. Study as a whole: Shared public TCR beta signatures pointed to both CMV infection and a matching HLA type. Study findings and constraints: Ex vivo responses were dominated by HLA-C-restricted CMV-specific TCR beta clonotypes. Summed public TCR beta family frequency identified CMV carriers bearing the relevant HLA.

TCRdb reprocessed the reads with MiXCR, giving one entry per CDR3 protein. This table has about 160,000 distinct CDR3 sequences, about a fifth appearing once. The germline V and J ends were trimmed by 3 bases and 2 bases, with 20 bases remaining between them. CDR1 is LNHDA, CDR2 SQIVND, per germline (reference sequence). This CDR3 has 18 amino acids. With respect to this clonotype: Its antigen is as yet unknown.

The clonotype was recovered from a human donor in good health (CMV status not recorded). Some clones in this sample may be carry-over from other donors' samples. Specimen: CD8+ T cells from cultured PBMCs, collected from culture after CMV antigen stimulation. J is TRBJ1-5 and V is TRBV19; D is unclear. The CDR3 here is CASSIPPLTVKGNQPQHF. CDR3 DNA sequence: TGTGCCAGTAGTATCCCTCCTCTCACGGTCAAAGGCAATCAGCCCCAGCATTTT.